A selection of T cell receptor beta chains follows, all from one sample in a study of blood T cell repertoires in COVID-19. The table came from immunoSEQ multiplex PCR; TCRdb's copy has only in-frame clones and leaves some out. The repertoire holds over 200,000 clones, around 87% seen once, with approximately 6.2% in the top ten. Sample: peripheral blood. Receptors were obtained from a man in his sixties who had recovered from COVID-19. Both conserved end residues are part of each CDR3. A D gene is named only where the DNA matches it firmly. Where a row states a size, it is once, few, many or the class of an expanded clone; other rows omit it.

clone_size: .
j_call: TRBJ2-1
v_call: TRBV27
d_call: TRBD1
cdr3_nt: TGTGCCAGCAGTTTAACGGGACAGGGTTACAATGAGCAGTTCTTC
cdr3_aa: CASSLTGQGYNEQFF

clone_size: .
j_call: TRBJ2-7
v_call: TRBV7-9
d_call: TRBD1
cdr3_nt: TGTGCCGGACAGACAGGGGAGAACTACGAGCAGTACTTC
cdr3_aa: CAGQTGENYEQYF

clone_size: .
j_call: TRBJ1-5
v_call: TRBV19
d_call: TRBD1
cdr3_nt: TGTGCCAGTACAGGGGGCTCCAATCAGCCCCAGCATTTT
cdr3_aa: CASTGGSNQPQHF

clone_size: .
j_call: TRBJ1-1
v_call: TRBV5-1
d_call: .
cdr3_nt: TGCGCCAGCAGCTTGGGAGGGAAGGGGGACACTGAAGCTTTCTTT
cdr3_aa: CASSLGGKGDTEAFF

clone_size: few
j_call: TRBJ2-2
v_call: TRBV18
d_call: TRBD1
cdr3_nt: TGTGCCAGCTCACCACCGACAGGGGGGAACACCGGGGAGCTGTTTTTT
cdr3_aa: CASSPPTGGNTGELFF

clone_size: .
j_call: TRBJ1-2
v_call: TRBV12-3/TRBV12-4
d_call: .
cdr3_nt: TGTGCCAGTGACCTAGCTAACTATGGCTACACCTTC
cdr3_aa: CASDLANYGYTF

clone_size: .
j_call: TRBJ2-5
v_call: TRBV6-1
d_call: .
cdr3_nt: TGTGCCAGCAGTGAAGGTACAGGGATTAAGACCCAGTACTTC
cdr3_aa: CASSEGTGIKTQYF

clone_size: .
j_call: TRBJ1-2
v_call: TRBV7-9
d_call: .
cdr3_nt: TGTGCCAGCAGCACTCCACAGGGTCTCCACACCTTC
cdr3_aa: CASSTPQGLHTF

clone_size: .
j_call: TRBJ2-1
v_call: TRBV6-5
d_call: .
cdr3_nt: TGTGCCAGCAGTTACTCGAGACAGCACAATGAGCAGTTCTTC
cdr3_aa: CASSYSRQHNEQFF

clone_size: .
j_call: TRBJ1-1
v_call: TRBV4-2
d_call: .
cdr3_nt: TGTGCCAGCCGCCCCGGGGAGGTCCCCACTGAAGCTTTCTTT
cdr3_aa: CASRPGEVPTEAFF

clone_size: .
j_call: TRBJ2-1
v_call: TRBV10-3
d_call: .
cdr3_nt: TGTGCCATCAGTGGACAGCAAAAAGAGCAGTTCTTC
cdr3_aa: CAISGQQKEQFF

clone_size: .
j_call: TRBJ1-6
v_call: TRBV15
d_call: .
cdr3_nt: TGTGCCACCAGCAGAGTCACAGCGGGCGTATATAATTCACCCCTCCACTTT
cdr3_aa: CATSRVTAGVYNSPLHF

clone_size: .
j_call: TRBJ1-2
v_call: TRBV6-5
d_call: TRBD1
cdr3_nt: TGTGCCACCCGGGGGACAGGGGTCCGTGGCTACACCTTC
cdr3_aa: CATRGTGVRGYTF

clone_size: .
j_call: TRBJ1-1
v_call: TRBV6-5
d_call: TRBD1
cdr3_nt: TGTGCCAGCAGTAAGACAGGGGGCGGGAACACTGAAGCTTTCTTT
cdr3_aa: CASSKTGGGNTEAFF

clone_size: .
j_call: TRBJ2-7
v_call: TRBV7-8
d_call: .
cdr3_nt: TGTGCCAGCTCCGAGCGGCTGGAGACCTACGAGCAGTACTTC
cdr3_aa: CASSERLETYEQYF

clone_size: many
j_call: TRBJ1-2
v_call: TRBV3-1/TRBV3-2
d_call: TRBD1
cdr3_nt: TGTGCCAGCAGCCACGCAACAGGGGGCTATGGCTACACCTTC
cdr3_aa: CASSHATGGYGYTF

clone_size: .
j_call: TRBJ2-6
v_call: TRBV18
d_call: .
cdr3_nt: TGTGCCAGCTCACCACTACAGACCTCTGGGGCCAACGTCCTGACTTTC
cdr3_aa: CASSPLQTSGANVLTF

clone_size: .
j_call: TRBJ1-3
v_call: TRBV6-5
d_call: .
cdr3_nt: TGTGCCAGCAAGGGGTCGGCCAACTCTGGAAACACCATATATTTT
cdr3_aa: CASKGSANSGNTIYF